These 9 T cell receptor beta chains were sequenced from one sample in a study of OX40 agonist ivuxolimab in advanced cancers. Clones were sequenced by immunoSEQ multiplex PCR, and TCRdb holds only the in-frame ones, with some missing. In the table there are about 67,000 clones, approximately 91% of which are singletons. Specimen: CD4+ or CD8+ T cells sorted from blood, collected in a trial of the OX40 agonist ivuxolimab. The origin of the receptors is an adult with an advanced solid tumor such as melanoma, head and neck, liver or kidney cancer.

In DNA form, the CDR3 reads TGTGCCAGCAGCGCGGTAGGCAGGGGGAATGGCTACACCTTC. Residues: CASSAVGRGNGYTF. The gene calls are TRBV11-3 and TRBJ1-2, with 7 nucleotides matching TRBD1. The CDR3 has 14 residues. V was clipped by 5 bases and J by 6 bases; unmatched bases: 9. Germline V gene data show CDR1 as SGHNT and CDR2 as YENEEA. Full variable domain (outside the CDR3, taken from reference TRBV11-3 and TRBJ1-2): EAGVVQSPRYKIIEKKQPVAFWCNPISGHNTLYWYLQNLGQGPELLIRYENEEAVDDSQLPKDRFSAERLKGVDSTLKIQPAELGDSAVYLCASSAVGRGNGYTFGSGTRLTVV.

The chain links TRBV10-3 to TRBJ1-2; the D is unclear. V was pared by 2 bases and J by 2 bases, with 15 bases between. The CDR3 is 16 amino acids. Germline CDR1 reads ENHRY; CDR2 reads SYGVKD. DNA of the CDR3: TGTGCCATCAGTGAGGAAAATGGGGTAACGAACTATGGCTACACCTTC. Protein: CAISEENGVTNYGYTF.

The chain joins TRBV30 to TRBJ1-2; D call uncertain. This CDR3 is built from 15 residues. Germline CDR1 and CDR2: GTSNPN and SVGIG (reference sequence). The V end lost 4 bases, the J end lost 4 bases, and 19 bases lay between the germline ends. CDR3 DNA sequence: TGTGCCTGGACCCCCCCCCGCCGCGGCCGCTATGGCTACACCTTC. Translated: CAWTPPRRGRYGYTF.

V gene TRBV19 combines with J gene TRBJ1-1; a weak D match, TRBD1 (6 bases). V was pared by 4 bases and J by 3 bases, with 12 bases between. The CDR3 runs 14 residues. From germline, CDR1 is LNHDA and CDR2 SQIVND (reference sequence). CDR3 in DNA: TGTGCCAGTAGTAAGGGGGGCCGGGACACTGAAGCTTTCTTT. This gives the protein CASSKGGRDTEAFF.

The chain carries TRBV7-9 and TRBJ1-6, with D possibly being TRBD1 (5 bases). Trimming shortened V by 3 bases and J by 8 bases, and 11 bases separated the two germline ends. This CDR3 spans 14 amino acids. CDR1 SEHNR and CDR2 FQNEAQ come from the germline V gene (reference sequence). As DNA, the CDR3 is TGTGCCAGCAGCTTGGGACGGATCGATTCACCCCTCCACTTT. As protein: CASSLGRIDSPLHF.

The V call is TRBV5-1, the J call TRBJ1-4, with D possibly TRBD1 on 5 matching bases. With 2 bases removed from V and 0 bases from J, the gap between germline ends came to 11 bases. The CDR3 extends over 16 amino acids. Germline assignment: CDR1 SGHRS and CDR2 YFSETQ. The CDR3 DNA sequence: TGCGCCAGCAGCTTAGGGACCCTTGCAACTAATGAAAAACTGTTTTTT. It specifies CASSLGTLATNEKLFF.

CDR3 in DNA: TGTGCCAGCGGGGGCCCTAGGGGAAACACTGAAGCTTTCTTT. Translation: CASGGPRGNTEAFF. The chain couples TRBV6-1 to TRBJ1-1; maybe TRBD1 (6 bases). Germline V gene lookup returns CDR1 MNHNS and CDR2 SASEGT. CDR3 length: 14 residues. Trimming shortened V by 8 bases and J by 2 bases, and 15 bases separated the two germline ends.

The DNA for the CDR3 is TGTGCCAGCAGTCGGCAGTGGACCGGGGAGCTGTTTTTT. Protein product: CASSRQWTGELFF. V is TRBV5-6 and J is TRBJ2-2; D call uncertain. The ends were cut back, 5 bases at V and 5 bases at J, with 10 bases in the middle. The CDR3 length is 13 residues. Looked up from germline, CDR1 is SGHDT and CDR2 is YYEEEE. The variable domain in full, with the rest retrieved from reference TRBV5-6 and TRBJ2-2, is DAGVTQSPTHLIKTRGQQVTLRCSPKSGHDTVSWYQQALGQGPQFIFQYYEEEERQRGNFPDRFSGHQFPNYSSELNVNALLLGDSALYLCASSRQWTGELFFGEGSRLTVL.

The V gene is TRBV5-5, the J gene TRBJ1-5; 7 bases align to TRBD1. Germline V gene sequence: CDR1 SGHKS, CDR2 YYEKEE (reference sequence). This CDR3 is built from 16 residues. V shed 0 bases and J 5 bases; nucleotides not matched to a gene: 8. This chain's CDR3 is CASSLVPGGGHQPQHF. The CDR3 coding sequence is TGTGCCAGCAGCTTGGTGCCAGGGGGGGGCCATCAGCCCCAGCATTTT.